The clone carrying this T cell receptor beta chain has a count of ten or more. These data are taken from a study of molecular identifiers for immune sequencing clone quantification. TCRdb re-called the PCR reads through MiXCR, storing one row per CDR3 protein. The repertoire holds more than 70,000 distinct CDR3 sequences, with 21% as singletons. The specimen was naive CD8+ T cells from blood, with Jurkat cell RNA spiked in. The subset is: FACS-sorted CD8+CD4-CCR7+CD45RA+ naive T cells. This TCR was recovered from a human donor in good health. Some libraries in this study had Jurkat cell RNA spiked in.

The CDR3 is CASSATGTGELFF. Written as DNA, the CDR3 is TGTGCCAGCAGTGCAACAGGGACCGGGGAGCTGTTTTTT. This chain uses TRBV6-6 with TRBJ2-2, with D perhaps TRBD1 (6 bases). Germline CDR1 reads MNHNY; CDR2 reads SVGAGI (reference sequence). Trimming took off 5 bases at V and 5 bases at J, with 9 bases between the two ends. This CDR3 comprises 13 residues.